The 9 T cell receptor beta chains below all came from one sample that was sequenced in a study of blood T cell repertoires in COVID-19. Only in-frame clones appear in the TCRdb table, and some are missing; sequencing was by immunoSEQ multiplex PCR. Of 150,000 or so clones listed, over 75% are singletons. Source material: peripheral blood. These receptors were taken from a human donor in a cohort sampled during active COVID-19.

This clone was counted a few times. The rearrangement links TRBV9 to TRBJ1-5; 9 nucleotides line up with TRBD1. This CDR3 has 14 residues. Germline V lookup: CDR1 SGDLS, CDR2 YYNGEE. V shed 4 bases, J shed 5 bases, and the junction held 4 bases outside the gene matches. CDR3 sequence (DNA): TGTGCCAGCAGCCTGGGACAGGGAGATCAGCCCCAGCATTTT. It yields the protein CASSLGQGDQPQHF.

This CDR3 is CASRGGIGTHGYTF. The CDR3 DNA follows: TGTGCCAGCAGGGGGGGGATAGGGACACATGGCTACACCTTC. This chain connects TRBV27 to TRBJ1-2; D might be TRBD1 (6 bases). V was shortened by 6 bases and J by 6 bases, with 17 bases between the two germline ends. From germline, CDR1 is MNHEY and CDR2 SMNVEV (reference sequence). This CDR3 contains 14 residues.

V and J are TRBV11-2 and TRBJ1-1, with unresolved D. The germline CDR1 and CDR2 sequences are SGHAT and FQNNGV. There are 14 residues in the CDR3. V was pared by 0 bases and J by 4 bases, with 9 bases between. In nucleotides, the CDR3 is TGTGCCAGCAGCTTAGACAGGCTGACCACTGAAGCTTTCTTT. Translating it yields CASSLDRLTTEAFF.

This clone has just one count. The rearrangement joins TRBV14 to TRBJ2-5; perhaps TRBD1 as D (5 bases). The V end lost 1 base, the J end lost 4 bases, and 16 bases lay between the germline ends. The germline gives CDR1 SGHDN, CDR2 FVKESK. CDR3 length: 16 residues. The CDR3 DNA sequence: TGTGCCAGCAGCCAAGGGGCAGGGTTCTCGGGAGAGACCCAGTACTTC. It yields the protein CASSQGAGFSGETQYF.

This clone was seen a handful of times. The genes are TRBV7-8 and TRBJ2-7; D perhaps matches TRBD1 (6 bases). The CDR3 totals 13 residues. Germline assignment: CDR1 SGHVS and CDR2 FQNEAQ. Trimming cost V 7 bases and J 3 bases, with 13 bases left between them. DNA of the CDR3: TGTGCCAGCATACAGACAGGTTACTACGAGCAGTACTTC. Translated, it gives CASIQTGYYEQYF.

This clone was seen more than once but under ten times. This chain links TRBV19 with TRBJ1-6; 11 bases are a match to TRBD1. CDR3 length equals 15 residues. The ends lost 3 bases at V and 8 bases at J; junction bases unmatched: 3. Per germline, CDR1 LNHDA and CDR2 SQIVND (reference sequence). The DNA of the CDR3 is TGTGCCAGTAGTATCCCGGACAGGGGGCATTCACCCCTCCACTTT. Protein sequence: CASSIPDRGHSPLHF.

The chain is built from TRBV5-8 and TRBJ2-1; TRBD1 agrees at 7 bases. This CDR3 contains 16 residues. Trimming at V came to 6 bases and at J to 1 base, leaving 10 bases not matched to a gene. In germline, CDR1 is SGHTS, CDR2 YDEGEE. CDR3 nucleotides: TGTGCCAGCATCCTAGGACAGGCTCGTTCCTACAATGAGCAGTTCTTC. Translating gives CASILGQARSYNEQFF. Variable domain in full (rest from reference TRBV5-8 and TRBJ2-1): EAGVTQSPTHLIKTRGQQATLRCSPISGHTSVYWYQQALGLGLQFLLWYDEGEERNRGNFPPRFSGRQFPNYSSELNVNALELEDSALYLCASILGQARSYNEQFFGPGTRLTVL.

The chain combines TRBV12-3 or TRBV12-4 with TRBJ1-1; TRBD1 is a possible D gene (5 bases). The CDR3 runs 13 residues. Trimming pared 6 bases from V and 8 bases from J, leaving 16 bases between. The CDR3 DNA sequence: TGTGCCAGCAGGTCCGCAGGGAGGGGCGAAGCTTTCTTT. It encodes CASRSAGRGEAFF.

The chain has TRBV19 and TRBJ1-2; 8 bases are shared with TRBD1. The CDR3 is made up of 12 amino acids. The germline gives CDR1 LNHDA, CDR2 SQIVND (reference sequence). Trimming removed 9 bases from V and 7 bases from J; junction bases left unmatched: 7. CDR3 in amino acids: CASRQGLGGYTF. CDR3 DNA: TGTGCCAGCCGACAGGGGCTGGGTGGCTACACCTTC.